A selection of T cell receptor beta chains follows, all from one sample in a study of blood T cells in healthy people across ages. TCRdb called the 5' RACE reads again in MiXCR, with one record for every CDR3 protein. The table lists about a million distinct CDR3 sequences, around two fifths of them singletons. The sample comprised blood. The receptors come from a man aged 18 to 30 in good health. Both conserved end residues are part of each CDR3. D genes are given only for firm matches. Clone size, where shown, is once, few, many, or a class for clones that have expanded.

TRBJ2-3 TRBV6-2/TRBV6-3 NA NA CASSYSLGMAQYF TGTGCCAGCAGTTACTCCCTCGGGATGGCGCAGTATTTT
TRBJ2-3 TRBV6-5 many NA CASSLQSTDTQYF TGTGCCAGCAGTTTACAGAGCACAGATACGCAGTATTTT
TRBJ1-5 TRBV6-6 once TRBD1 CASSYSDRGLNQPQHF TGTGCCAGCAGTTACTCAGACAGGGGGCTTAATCAGCCCCAGCATTTT
TRBJ1-2 TRBV30 few NA CAWSEPPGGYTF TGTGCCTGGAGTGAGCCCCCTGGGGGCTACACCTTC
TRBJ2-3 TRBV20-1 NA NA CSARDLLGWGGRTDTQYF TGCAGTGCTAGAGATCTGTTGGGGTGGGGGGGCCGCACAGATACGCAGTATTTT
TRBJ2-7 TRBV29-1 few NA CSVHRHPSDNEQYF TGCAGCGTTCATCGACACCCATCGGACAATGAGCAGTACTTC
TRBJ2-1 TRBV6-2/TRBV6-3 NA NA CASSYGSIEQFF TGTGCCAGCAGTTACGGGAGCATCGAGCAGTTCTTC
TRBJ1-1 TRBV20-1 few NA CSASPGGRTEAFF TGCAGTGCTAGCCCCGGGGGGAGGACTGAAGCTTTCTTT
TRBJ2-3 TRBV15 NA NA CATSRENGGRTDTQYF TGTGCCACCAGCAGAGAGAACGGGGGGCGCACAGATACGCAGTATTTT
TRBJ2-1 TRBV12-5 NA NA CASDSADNEQFF TGTGCTAGTGATTCGGCTGACAATGAACAGTTCTTC
TRBJ1-3 TRBV7-6 few NA CASSSDRLSSGNTIYF TGTGCCAGCAGCTCCGACAGGCTCTCCTCTGGAAACACCATATATTTT
TRBJ2-7 TRBV7-2 NA NA CASSRRQGGSYEQYF TGTGCCAGCAGCCGCCGACAGGGAGGGTCCTACGAGCAGTACTTC
TRBJ1-5 TRBV5-6 NA NA CASSLRVDSQGQPQHF TGTGCCAGCAGCTTGAGAGTTGACAGCCAGGGTCAGCCCCAGCATTTT
TRBJ2-5 TRBV12-3/TRBV12-4 few TRBD2 CASSMSGTSPETQYF TGTGCCAGCAGTATGTCTGGGACTAGTCCCGAGACCCAGTACTTC
TRBJ2-5 TRBV29-1 NA TRBD1 CSVSPGQGYNEQYF TGCAGCGTAAGCCCGGGACAGGGGTACAATGAGCAGTACTTC
TRBJ2-3 TRBV29-1 NA NA CSVEAGRSDTQYF TGCAGCGTTGAGGCAGGTCGATCGGATACGCAGTATTTT
TRBJ2-7 TRBV29-1 NA NA CSVTQQDSYNEQYF TGCAGCGTTACTCAGCAGGACTCCTACAATGAGCAGTACTTC
TRBJ2-4 TRBV5-6 NA NA CASSLATRAKNIQYF TGTGCCAGCAGCTTGGCGACCCGAGCCAAAAACATTCAGTACTTC